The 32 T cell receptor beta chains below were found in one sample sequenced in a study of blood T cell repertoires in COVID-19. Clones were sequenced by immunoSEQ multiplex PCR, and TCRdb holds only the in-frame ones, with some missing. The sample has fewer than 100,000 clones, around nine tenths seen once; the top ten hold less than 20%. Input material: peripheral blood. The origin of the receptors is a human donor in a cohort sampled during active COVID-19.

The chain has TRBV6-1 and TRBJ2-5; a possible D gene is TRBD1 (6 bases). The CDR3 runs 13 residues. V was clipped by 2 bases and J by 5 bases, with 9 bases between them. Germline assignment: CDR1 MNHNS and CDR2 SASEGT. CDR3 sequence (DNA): TGTGCCAGCAGTGAACAGGGGCGGGAGACCCAGTACTTC. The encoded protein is CASSEQGRETQYF.

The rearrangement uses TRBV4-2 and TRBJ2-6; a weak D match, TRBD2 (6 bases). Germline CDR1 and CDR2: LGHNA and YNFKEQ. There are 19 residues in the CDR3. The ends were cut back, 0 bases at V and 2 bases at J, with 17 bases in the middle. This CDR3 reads CASSQDEAVGGPGANVLTF. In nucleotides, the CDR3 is TGTGCCAGCAGCCAAGATGAGGCGGTAGGAGGGCCTGGGGCCAACGTCCTGACTTTC.

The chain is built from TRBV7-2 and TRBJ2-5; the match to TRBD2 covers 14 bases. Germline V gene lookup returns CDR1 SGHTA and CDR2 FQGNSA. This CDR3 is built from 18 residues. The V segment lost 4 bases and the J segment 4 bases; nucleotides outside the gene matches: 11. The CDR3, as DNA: TGTGCCAGCAGCTGGGGAATAGGGACTAGCGGGAGCCCAGAGACCCAGTACTTC. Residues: CASSWGIGTSGSPETQYF.

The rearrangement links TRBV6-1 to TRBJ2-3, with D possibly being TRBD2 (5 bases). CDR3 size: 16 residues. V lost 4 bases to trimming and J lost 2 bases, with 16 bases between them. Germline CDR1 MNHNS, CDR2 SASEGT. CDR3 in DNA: TGTGCCAGCAGTGTGTCGGCGGGCTATTCCACAGATACGCAGTATTTT. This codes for CASSVSAGYSTDTQYF.

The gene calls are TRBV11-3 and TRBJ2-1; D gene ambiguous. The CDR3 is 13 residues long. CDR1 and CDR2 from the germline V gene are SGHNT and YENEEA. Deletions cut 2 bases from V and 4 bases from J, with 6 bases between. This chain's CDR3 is CASSLSPYNEQFF. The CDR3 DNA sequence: TGTGCCAGCAGCTTATCCCCATACAATGAGCAGTTCTTC.

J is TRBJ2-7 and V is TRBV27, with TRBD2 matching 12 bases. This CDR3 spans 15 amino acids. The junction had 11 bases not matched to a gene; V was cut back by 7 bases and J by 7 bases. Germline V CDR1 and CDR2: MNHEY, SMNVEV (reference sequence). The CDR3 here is CASKGLAGGPGEQYF. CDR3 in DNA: TGTGCCAGCAAGGGGCTAGCGGGAGGGCCGGGGGAGCAGTACTTC.

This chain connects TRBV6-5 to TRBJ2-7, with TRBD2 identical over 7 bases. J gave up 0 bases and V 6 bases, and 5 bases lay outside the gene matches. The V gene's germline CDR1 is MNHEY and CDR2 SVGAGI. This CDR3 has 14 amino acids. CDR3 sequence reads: CASRLREGSYEQYF. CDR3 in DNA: TGTGCCAGCAGACTCAGGGAGGGCTCCTACGAGCAGTACTTC.

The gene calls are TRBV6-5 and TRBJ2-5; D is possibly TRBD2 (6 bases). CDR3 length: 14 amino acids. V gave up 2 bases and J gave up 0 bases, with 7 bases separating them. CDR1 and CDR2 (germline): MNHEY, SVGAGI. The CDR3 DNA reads TGTGCCAGCAGTTACCGGGACTACCAAGAGACCCAGTACTTC. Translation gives CASSYRDYQETQYF.

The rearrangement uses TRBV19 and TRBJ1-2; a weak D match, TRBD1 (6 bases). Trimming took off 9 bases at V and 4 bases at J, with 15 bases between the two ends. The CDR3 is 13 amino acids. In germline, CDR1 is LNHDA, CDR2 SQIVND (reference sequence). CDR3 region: CASAQGAVYGYTF. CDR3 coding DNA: TGTGCCAGCGCACAGGGTGCGGTCTATGGCTACACCTTC.

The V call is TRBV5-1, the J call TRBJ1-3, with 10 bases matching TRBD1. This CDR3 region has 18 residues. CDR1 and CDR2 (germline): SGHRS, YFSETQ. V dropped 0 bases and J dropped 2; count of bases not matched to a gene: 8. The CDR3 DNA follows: TGCGCCAGCAGCTTGGTAACCCCGGGACAGGGGCCTGGAAACACCATATATTTT. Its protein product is CASSLVTPGQGPGNTIYF. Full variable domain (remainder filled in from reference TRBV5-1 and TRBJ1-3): KAGVTQTPRYLIKTRGQQVTLSCSPISGHRSVSWYQQTPGQGLQFLFEYFSETQRNKGNFPGRFSGRQFSNSRSEMNVSTLELGDSALYLCASSLVTPGQGPGNTIYFGEGSWLTVV.

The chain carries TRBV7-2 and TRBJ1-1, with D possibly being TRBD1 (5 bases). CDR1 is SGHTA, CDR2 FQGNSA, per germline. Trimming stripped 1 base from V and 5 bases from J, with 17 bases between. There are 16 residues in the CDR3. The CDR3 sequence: CASSLGGTVVRTEAFF. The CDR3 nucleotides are TGTGCCAGCAGCTTAGGCGGGACGGTCGTTAGAACTGAAGCTTTCTTT.

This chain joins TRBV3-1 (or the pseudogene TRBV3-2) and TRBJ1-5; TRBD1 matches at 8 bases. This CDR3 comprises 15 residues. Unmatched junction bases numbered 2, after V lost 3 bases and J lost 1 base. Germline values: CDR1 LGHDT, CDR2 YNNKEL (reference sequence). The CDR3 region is CASSQQGASNQPQHF. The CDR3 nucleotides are TGTGCCAGCAGCCAGCAGGGGGCGAGCAATCAGCCCCAGCATTTT.

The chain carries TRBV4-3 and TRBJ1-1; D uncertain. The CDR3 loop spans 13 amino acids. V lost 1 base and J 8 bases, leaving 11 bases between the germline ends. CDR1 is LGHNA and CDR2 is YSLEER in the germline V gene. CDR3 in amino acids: CASSQVREGEAFF. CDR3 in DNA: TGCGCCAGCAGCCAAGTTCGGGAGGGCGAAGCTTTCTTT.

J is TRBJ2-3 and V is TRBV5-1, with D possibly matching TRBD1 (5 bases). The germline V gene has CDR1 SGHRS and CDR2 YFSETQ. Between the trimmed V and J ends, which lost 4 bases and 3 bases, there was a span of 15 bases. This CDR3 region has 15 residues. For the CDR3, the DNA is TGCGCCAGCAGCGTCGGACAACCTGGGACAGATACGCAGTATTTT. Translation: CASSVGQPGTDTQYF.

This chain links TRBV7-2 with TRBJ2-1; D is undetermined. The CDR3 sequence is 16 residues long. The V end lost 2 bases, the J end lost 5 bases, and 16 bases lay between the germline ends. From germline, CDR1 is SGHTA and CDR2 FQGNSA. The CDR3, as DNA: TGTGCCAGCAGCTTATGGTCGGGTCGACGGGACAATGAGCAGTTCTTC. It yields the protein CASSLWSGRRDNEQFF.

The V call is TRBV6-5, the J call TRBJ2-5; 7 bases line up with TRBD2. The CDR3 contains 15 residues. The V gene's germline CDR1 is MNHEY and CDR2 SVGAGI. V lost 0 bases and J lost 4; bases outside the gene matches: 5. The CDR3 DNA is TGTGCCAGCAGTTACTCGACGGGGGGATTAGAGACCCAGTACTTC. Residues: CASSYSTGGLETQYF.

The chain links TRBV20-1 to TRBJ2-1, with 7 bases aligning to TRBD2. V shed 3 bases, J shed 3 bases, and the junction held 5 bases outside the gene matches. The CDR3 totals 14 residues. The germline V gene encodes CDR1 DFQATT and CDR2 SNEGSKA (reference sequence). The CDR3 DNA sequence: TGCAGTGCTAGTAGGGCTAGCGGCTACAATGAGCAGTTCTTC. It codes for CSASRASGYNEQFF.

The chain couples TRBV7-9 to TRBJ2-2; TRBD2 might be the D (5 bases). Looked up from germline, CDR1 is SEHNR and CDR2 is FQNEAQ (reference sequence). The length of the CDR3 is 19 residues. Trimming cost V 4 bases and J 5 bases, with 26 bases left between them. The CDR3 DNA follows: TGTGCCAGCAGCTCTAGCTCTGCCAGTCGATCGACCGTGACCGGGGAGCTGTTTTTT. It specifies CASSSSSASRSTVTGELFF.

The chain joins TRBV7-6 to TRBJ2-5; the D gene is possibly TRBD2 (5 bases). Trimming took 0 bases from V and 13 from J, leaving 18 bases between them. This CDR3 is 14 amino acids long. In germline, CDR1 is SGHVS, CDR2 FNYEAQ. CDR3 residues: CASSLAWEPSSGYF. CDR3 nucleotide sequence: TGTGCCAGCAGCTTAGCTTGGGAGCCCTCGTCAGGGTACTTC. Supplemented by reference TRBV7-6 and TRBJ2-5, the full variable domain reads GAGVSQSPRYKVTKRGQDVALRCDPISGHVSLYWYRQALGQGPEFLTYFNYEAQQDKSGLPNDRFSAERPEGSISTLTIQRTEQRDSAMYRCASSLAWEPSSGYFGPGTRLLVL.

The CDR3 loop is CASSLRLAGVGTGELFF. CDR3 bases: TGTGCCAGCAGCTTAAGACTAGCGGGAGTCGGGACCGGGGAGCTGTTTTTT. This chain uses TRBV11-2 with TRBJ2-2; TRBD2 agrees at 12 bases. CDR3 length equals 17 residues. The ends lost 2 bases at V and 5 bases at J; junction bases unmatched: 6. Per the germline V gene, CDR1 is SGHAT and CDR2 is FQNNGV.

CDR3: CASSLVVPGYEQFF. Here the CDR3 DNA reads TGCGCCAGCAGCTTGGTCGTCCCCGGGTATGAGCAGTTCTTC. The chain combines TRBV5-1 with TRBJ2-1, with D hard to call. CDR1 and CDR2 from the germline V gene are SGHRS and YFSETQ. The CDR3 has 14 residues. Trimming took 0 bases from V and 8 from J, leaving 12 bases between them.

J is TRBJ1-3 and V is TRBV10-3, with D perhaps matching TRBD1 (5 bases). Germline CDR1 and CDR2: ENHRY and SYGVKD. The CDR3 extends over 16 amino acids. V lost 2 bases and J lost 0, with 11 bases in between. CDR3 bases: TGTGCCATCAGTGAGAGCCAGGGCTTCTCTGGAAACACCATATATTTT. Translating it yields CAISESQGFSGNTIYF.

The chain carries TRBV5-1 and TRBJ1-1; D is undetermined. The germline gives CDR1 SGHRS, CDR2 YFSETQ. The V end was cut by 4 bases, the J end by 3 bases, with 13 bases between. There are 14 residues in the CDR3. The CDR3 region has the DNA TGCGCCAGCAGCGCCGAGAGCCGGTACACTGAAGCTTTCTTT. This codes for CASSAESRYTEAFF. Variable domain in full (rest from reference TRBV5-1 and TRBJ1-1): KAGVTQTPRYLIKTRGQQVTLSCSPISGHRSVSWYQQTPGQGLQFLFEYFSETQRNKGNFPGRFSGRQFSNSRSEMNVSTLELGDSALYLCASSAESRYTEAFFGQGTRLTVV.

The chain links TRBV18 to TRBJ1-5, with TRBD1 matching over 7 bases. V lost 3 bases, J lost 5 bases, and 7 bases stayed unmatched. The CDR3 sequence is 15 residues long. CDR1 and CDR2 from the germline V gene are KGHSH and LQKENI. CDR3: CASSPRDSIYQPQHF. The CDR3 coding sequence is TGTGCCAGCTCACCGCGGGACAGTATCTATCAGCCCCAGCATTTT. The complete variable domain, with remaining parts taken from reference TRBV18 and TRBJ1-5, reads NAGVMQNPRHLVRRRGQEARLRCSPMKGHSHVYWYRQLPEEGLKFMVYLQKENIIDESGMPKERFSAEFPKEGPSILRIQQVVRGDSAAYFCASSPRDSIYQPQHFGDGTRLSIL.

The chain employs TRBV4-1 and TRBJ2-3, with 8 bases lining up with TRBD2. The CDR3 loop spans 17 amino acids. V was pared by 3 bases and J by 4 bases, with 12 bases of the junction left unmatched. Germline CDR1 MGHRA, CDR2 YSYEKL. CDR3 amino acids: CASSQVISGVSPDTQYF. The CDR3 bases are TGCGCCAGCAGCCAGGTTATTAGCGGGGTTTCCCCAGATACGCAGTATTTT.

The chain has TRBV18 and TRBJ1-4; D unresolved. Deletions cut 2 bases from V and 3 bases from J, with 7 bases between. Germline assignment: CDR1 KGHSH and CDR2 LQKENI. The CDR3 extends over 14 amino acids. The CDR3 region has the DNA TGTGCCAGCTCACCAAGAGATTCTAATGAAAAACTGTTTTTT. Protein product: CASSPRDSNEKLFF. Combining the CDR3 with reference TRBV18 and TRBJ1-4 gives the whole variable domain NAGVMQNPRHLVRRRGQEARLRCSPMKGHSHVYWYRQLPEEGLKFMVYLQKENIIDESGMPKERFSAEFPKEGPSILRIQQVVRGDSAAYFCASSPRDSNEKLFFGSGTQLSVL.

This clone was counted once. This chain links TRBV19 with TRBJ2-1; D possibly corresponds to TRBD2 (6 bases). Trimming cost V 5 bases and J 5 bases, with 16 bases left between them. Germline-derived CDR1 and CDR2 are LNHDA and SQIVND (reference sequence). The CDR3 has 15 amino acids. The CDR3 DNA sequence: TGTGCCAGTAGTCCCCGATGGCGGGGAAACAATGAGCAGTTCTTC. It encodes CASSPRWRGNNEQFF.

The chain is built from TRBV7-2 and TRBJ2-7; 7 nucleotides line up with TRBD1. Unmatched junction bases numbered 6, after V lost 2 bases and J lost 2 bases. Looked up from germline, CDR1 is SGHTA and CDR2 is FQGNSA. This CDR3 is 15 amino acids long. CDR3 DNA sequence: TGTGCCAGCAGCTTATCGTCTGGACAGGCCTACGAGCAGTACTTC. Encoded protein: CASSLSSGQAYEQYF.

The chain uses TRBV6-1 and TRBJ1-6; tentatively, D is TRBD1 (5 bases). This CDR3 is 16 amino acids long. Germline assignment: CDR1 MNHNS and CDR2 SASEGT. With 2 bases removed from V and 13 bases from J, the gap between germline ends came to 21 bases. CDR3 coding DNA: TGTGCCAGCAGTGAACCTCCGTTCCGGGGGGGGTATCCCCTCCACTTT. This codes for CASSEPPFRGGYPLHF.

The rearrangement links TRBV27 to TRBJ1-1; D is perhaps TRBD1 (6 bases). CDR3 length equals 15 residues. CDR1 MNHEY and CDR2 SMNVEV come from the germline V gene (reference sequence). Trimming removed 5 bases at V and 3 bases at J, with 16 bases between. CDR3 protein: CASSTLTGLHTEAFF. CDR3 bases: TGTGCCAGCAGTACACTTACAGGGTTACACACTGAAGCTTTCTTT.

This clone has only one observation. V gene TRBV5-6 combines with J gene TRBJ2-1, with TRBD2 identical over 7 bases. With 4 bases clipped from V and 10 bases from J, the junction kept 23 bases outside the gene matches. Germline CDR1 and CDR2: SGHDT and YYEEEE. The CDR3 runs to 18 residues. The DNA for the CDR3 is TGTGCCAGCAGCCAAAACCCGGCCTCGGGAGGCTGGGGGAGGGAGCAGTTCTTC. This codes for CASSQNPASGGWGREQFF. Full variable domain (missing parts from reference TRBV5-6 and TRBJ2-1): DAGVTQSPTHLIKTRGQQVTLRCSPKSGHDTVSWYQQALGQGPQFIFQYYEEEERQRGNFPDRFSGHQFPNYSSELNVNALLLGDSALYLCASSQNPASGGWGREQFFGPGTRLTVL.

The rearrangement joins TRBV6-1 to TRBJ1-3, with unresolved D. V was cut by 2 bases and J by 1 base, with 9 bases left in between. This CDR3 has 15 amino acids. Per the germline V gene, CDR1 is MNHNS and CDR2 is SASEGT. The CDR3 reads CASSEREGSGNTIYF. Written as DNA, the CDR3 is TGTGCCAGCAGTGAACGAGAGGGTTCTGGAAACACCATATATTTT.